The 15 T cell receptor beta chains reported below all come from one sample, sequenced in a study of blood T cell repertoires in COVID-19. The protocol was immunoSEQ multiplex PCR, while the TCRdb copy is restricted to in-frame clones and leaves out a portion. The table has 310,000 or so clones, 91% seen once. Sequencing was carried out using peripheral blood. The receptors here all came from a woman aged 25 to 39 with COVID-19, enrolled during active disease.

The gene calls are TRBV11-2 and TRBJ1-4; weak D call: TRBD1 (5 bases). This CDR3 has 16 amino acids. With 5 bases removed from V and 7 bases from J, the gap between germline ends came to 20 bases. CDR1 SGHAT and CDR2 FQNNGV come from the germline V gene. This CDR3 is CASSPSGGERGEKLFF. In nucleotides, the CDR3 is TGTGCCAGCAGCCCCTCCGGGGGGGAAAGGGGTGAAAAACTGTTTTTT. The variable domain in full, completed from reference TRBV11-2 and TRBJ1-4, reads EAGVAQSPRYKIIEKRQSVAFWCNPISGHATLYWYQQILGQGPKLLIQFQNNGVVDDSQLPKDRFSAERLKGVDSTLKIQPAKLEDSAVYLCASSPSGGERGEKLFFGSGTQLSVL.

This chain joins TRBV27 and TRBJ1-1; TRBD1 is a possible D gene (5 bases). V shed 10 bases and J shed 2 bases, with 17 bases lying between them. The CDR3 length is 14 residues. Per the germline V gene, CDR1 is MNHEY and CDR2 is SMNVEV (reference sequence). This CDR3 reads CATRRRVDNTEAFF. CDR3 DNA: TGTGCCACACGTCGCAGGGTTGACAACACTGAAGCTTTCTTT.

This clone was detected once. The chain uses TRBV4-1 and TRBJ2-3; 9 bases are a match to TRBD2. In germline, CDR1 is MGHRA, CDR2 YSYEKL. V was clipped by 2 bases and J by 5 bases; unmatched bases: 11. The CDR3 totals 17 residues. The CDR3 spells CASSQRPRTSEGDTQYF. CDR3 sequence (DNA): TGCGCCAGCAGCCAAAGGCCTCGGACTAGCGAGGGAGATACGCAGTATTTT.

The chain uses TRBV5-6 and TRBJ2-1; 15 bases are a match to TRBD2. The germline CDR1 and CDR2 sequences are SGHDT and YYEEEE. The CDR3 sequence is 17 residues long. The junction had 7 bases not matched to a gene; V was cut back by 2 bases and J by 7 bases. The CDR3 reads CASSFLAGLAGGNEQFF. The CDR3 DNA sequence: TGTGCCAGCAGCTTCTTAGCAGGACTAGCGGGAGGGAATGAGCAGTTCTTC.

The J gene is TRBJ2-2, the V gene TRBV20-1; 13 positions match TRBD2. Trimming at V came to 3 bases and at J to 6 bases, leaving 13 bases not matched to a gene. This CDR3 contains 18 residues. Germline V gene lookup returns CDR1 DFQATT and CDR2 SNEGSKA (reference sequence). CDR3 protein: CSASAGLAGVFSSGELFF. The CDR3 nucleotides read TGCAGTGCTAGTGCCGGACTAGCGGGAGTTTTTTCGTCCGGGGAGCTGTTTTTT.

This chain connects TRBV30 to TRBJ1-1, with 9 bases identical to TRBD1. The V segment lost 5 bases and the J segment 10 bases; nucleotides outside the gene matches: 5. The CDR3 is made up of 11 amino acids. The V gene's germline CDR1 is GTSNPN and CDR2 SVGIG (reference sequence). In DNA form, the CDR3 reads TGTGCCTGGGGACAGGGGAGTGTAGCTTTCTTT. Encoded protein: CAWGQGSVAFF.

The rearrangement links TRBV27 to TRBJ1-1; TRBD1 aligns across 7 bases. V lost 5 bases, J lost 6 bases, and 3 bases stayed unmatched. Germline V CDR1 and CDR2: MNHEY, SMNVEV (reference sequence). This CDR3 contains 12 residues. The CDR3: CASSHGTAEAFF. The CDR3 region has the DNA TGTGCCAGCAGTCACGGGACAGCTGAAGCTTTCTTT.

The sample holds one count of this clone. The V and J genes are TRBV11-2 and TRBJ2-1, with 8 bases matching TRBD2. CDR1 and CDR2 from the germline V gene are SGHAT and FQNNGV. The trim removed 5 bases at V and 4 bases at J, leaving 10 bases unmatched. The CDR3 runs 16 residues. CDR3 protein: CASSPTETSVYNEQFF. The CDR3 nucleotides are TGTGCCAGCAGCCCTACGGAGACTAGCGTATACAATGAGCAGTTCTTC. The variable domain in full, completed from reference TRBV11-2 and TRBJ2-1, reads EAGVAQSPRYKIIEKRQSVAFWCNPISGHATLYWYQQILGQGPKLLIQFQNNGVVDDSQLPKDRFSAERLKGVDSTLKIQPAKLEDSAVYLCASSPTETSVYNEQFFGPGTRLTVL.

The V and J genes are TRBV6-5 and TRBJ2-1; D may be TRBD2 (5 bases). CDR1 MNHEY and CDR2 SVGAGI come from the germline V gene. The CDR3 consists of 13 residues. V was clipped by 7 bases and J by 4 bases, with 11 bases between them. The CDR3 sequence: CASKRPPYNEQFF. The CDR3 bases are TGTGCCAGCAAGCGGCCTCCTTACAATGAGCAGTTCTTC.

The rearrangement uses TRBV5-8 and TRBJ1-6; 8 bases are a match to TRBD1. Germline values: CDR1 SGHTS, CDR2 YDEGEE. The ends lost 5 bases at V and 7 bases at J; junction bases unmatched: 8. The CDR3 loop spans 15 amino acids. The CDR3 spells CASRWTGSFNSPLHF. CDR3 nucleotides: TGTGCCAGCAGATGGACAGGGTCGTTCAATTCACCCCTCCACTTT.

The gene calls are TRBV2 and TRBJ1-6; 9 nucleotides align to TRBD1. The CDR3 contains 16 residues. CDR1 and CDR2 from the germline V gene are SNHLY and FYNNEI. With V trimmed by 6 bases and J by 6 bases, 9 bases remained unmatched. CDR3 DNA: TGTGCCAGCAGCTTACAGGGGGCGGAAATTAATTCACCCCTCCACTTT. Translating gives CASSLQGAEINSPLHF.

The chain uses TRBV7-8 and TRBJ1-2; TRBD1 matches 7 bases. The ends lost 3 bases at V and 3 bases at J; junction bases unmatched: 10. The germline V gene has CDR1 SGHVS and CDR2 FQNEAQ. This CDR3 region has 16 residues. This chain's CDR3 is CASSLRPGGVYYGYTF. The CDR3 DNA reads TGTGCCAGCAGCTTGCGTCCAGGGGGTGTTTACTATGGCTACACCTTC.

The chain joins TRBV10-3 to TRBJ2-1, with 13 positions matching TRBD2. Germline assignment: CDR1 ENHRY and CDR2 SYGVKD. The CDR3 consists of 17 residues. Losses at the gene ends were 3 bases for V and 14 bases for J; bases not matched to a gene: 16. CDR3 in amino acids: CAISDPTPGTSGEKEFF. Written as DNA, the CDR3 is TGTGCCATCAGTGACCCAACCCCCGGGACTAGCGGGGAGAAGGAGTTCTTC.

V is TRBV2 and J is TRBJ1-6; D possibly corresponds to TRBD1 (6 bases). Trimming removed 9 bases from V and 7 bases from J, with 16 bases in between. CDR3 length: 14 residues. Germline loops: CDR1 SNHLY, CDR2 FYNNEI. The CDR3 DNA is TGTGCCAGTATCGGGCAGGGGAAGAATTCACCCCTCCACTTT. Protein: CASIGQGKNSPLHF.

The chain recombines TRBV5-1 with TRBJ2-7; 8 bases line up with TRBD1. Germline lookup yields CDR1 SGHRS and CDR2 YFSETQ. The CDR3 is 14 residues long. V trimming: 4 bases; J trimming: 5 bases; junction bases outside the gene matches: 8. The CDR3 is CASSPSGTGNEQYF. CDR3 nucleotide sequence: TGCGCCAGCAGCCCTTCCGGGACAGGCAACGAGCAGTACTTC.